This T cell receptor beta chain emerged from a study of blood T cell repertoires in COVID-19. Study-level information: T cells, B-cell-depleted T cells, or PBMCs provided the cDNA or gDNA that served as material.

The table came from immunoSEQ multiplex PCR; TCRdb's copy has only in-frame clones and leaves some out. Found here are under 350,000 clones, about 83% of them singletons; the top ten hold 8.5% to 9.5%. The CDR3 has 15 amino acids. V shed 5 bases, J shed 2 bases, and the junction held 5 bases outside the gene matches. In germline, CDR1 is SGHTA, CDR2 FQGTGA. V usage is TRBV7-3 and J usage is TRBJ2-1, with TRBD2 matching over 8 bases. The receptor was isolated from a woman aged 50 to 60 who had recovered from COVID-19. The sample was peripheral blood. The CDR3 is CASSPPGLAYNEQFF. CDR3 bases: TGTGCCAGCAGCCCCCCGGGACTAGCCTACAATGAGCAGTTCTTC. Based on the CDR3 plus reference TRBV7-3 and TRBJ2-1, the full variable domain is GAGVSQTPSNKVTEKGKYVELRCDPISGHTALYWYRQSLGQGPEFLIYFQGTGAADDSGLPNDRFFAVRPEGSVSTLKIQRTERGDSAVYLCASSPPGLAYNEQFFGPGTRLTVL.